Detailed here is one T cell receptor beta chain. Its recognized antigen is unknown. Base quality data are lacking; no much larger clone is found one base away. The entry originates in a study of blood T cell repertoires in COVID-19 (dated by TCRdb to the early 2020s). Turning to the overall study: The collaborator samples originated in the United States, Italy and Spain and spanned the acute and convalescent phases of COVID-19. The prospective study material was composed of cDNA or gDNA derived from T cells, B-cell-depleted T cells, or PBMCs. The repertoires were made available in a free public database intended to serve as a resource for research on the immune response to SARS-CoV-2. Nearly every sample came with metadata listing a de-identified subject ID, COVID-19 status, age in years and sex. Where HLA class I and class II types were available, the types were taken from metadata supplied by the sample provider, not from assay-based typing. The dataset comprised deeply sampled blood TCRbeta repertoires from subjects exposed to, actively infected with, or recovered from COVID-19. The samples were drawn from the first 160 participants of the ongoing ImmuneRACE study and from 1,200 or so subjects provided by 6 global collaborators.

Collaborating institutions collected whole blood in K2EDTA tubes following their own protocols. Collaborator samples were shipped for TCRbeta analysis as frozen whole blood, isolated PBMCs, or DNA extracted from either sample type. V is clipped by 8 bases and J by 1 base, and the sequence between their germline boundaries is 6 bases long. Inclusive of the bounding cysteine and phenylalanine, the CDR3 is 12 residues long. Of all the DNA, just the CDR3 is kept, 36 bases in frame from base 1. The full study reports these points: The amount of clinical and demographic metadata varied by source and participant and was provided uncurated.

The immunoSEQ Assay, a bias-controlled multiplex PCR, was used to amplify TCRbeta CDR3 regions from genomic DNA. Per the source publication's procedure: Within the assay, amplification of reference gene primers was used to estimate how many nucleated cells each sample contained. To quantify the absolute abundance of each unique TCRbeta CDR3 rearrangement, sequence reads were collapsed and filtered. For each sample, productive Simpson clonality was calculated as the square root of Simpson's diversity index over productive rearrangements. TCRdb's version of the immuneACCESS table is confined to in-frame rearrangements and falls short of the full clone set. An unresolved V gene accounts for under half of the shortfall where checked; the remainder is of unknown origin. That table gives V, J and clone size, and the DNA gave D and trimming. Here the sample has 90,000 to 150,000 clones; approximately 77% occur a single time. The ten top clones hold over 6.5% of the sample.

The chain uses TRBV12-3 or TRBV12-4 and TRBJ1-5, with the identity of the D gene unclear. Sequencing used peripheral blood. This receptor was taken from a human donor in a cohort sampled during active COVID-19. DNA sequence: TGTGCCAGCGGGAGAAGCAATCAGCCCCAGCATTTT. This translates into CASGRSNQPQHF.